This TCR beta chain is drawn from a study of blood T cell repertoires in COVID-19. Produced via immunoSEQ multiplex PCR; TCRdb's table is partial and in-frame only. Found here are 400,000 to 500,000 clones, roughly 90% of them singletons; the top ten hold around 1.9%. In regard to this clone: The same CDR3 also results from other DNA sequences found in this sample.

Germline assignment: CDR1 KGHSH and CDR2 LQKENI. V lost 3 bases, J lost 5 bases, and 10 bases lay in between. The CDR3 covers 13 residues. V usage is TRBV18 and J usage is TRBJ2-5, with D maybe TRBD2 (5 bases). Input material: PBMCs or T cells enriched from blood (not recorded which). The receptor's source is a woman in her forties who had recovered from COVID-19. The DNA for the CDR3 is TGTGCCAGCTCACCCCGGGGAAAGGAGACCCAGTACTTC. It specifies CASSPRGKETQYF.